The next 16 T cell receptor beta chains were all read from a single sample in a study of control samples from healthy donors and cancer patients (dated by TCRdb to about 2020). Library construction relied on the immunoSEQ multiplex PCR assay. Sourced from immuneACCESS, this table was stored by TCRdb with only in-frame sequences that have V and J called. A share of the clones is absent; for the studies checked, an unresolved V gene accounts for under half, and the remainder has no known explanation. The sample table holds approximately 94,000 clones, of which about 86% were seen once. The ten most abundant clones make up 1.3% of the sample. Sequencing input: blood. Receptors were obtained from a woman aged 45-59 years in good health.

V is TRBV6-5 and J is TRBJ1-5; D might be TRBD1 (6 bases). V was pared by 5 bases and J by 9 bases, with 20 bases between. CDR3 length: 15 residues. CDR1 and CDR2 (germline): MNHEY, SVGAGI. The CDR3 nucleotides read TGTGCCAGCAGTCGTTCAGGGGTAGGGCAATCGCCCCAGCATTTT. It specifies CASSRSGVGQSPQHF.

The V and J genes are TRBV28 and TRBJ2-3, with D perhaps TRBD2 (5 bases). The CDR3 covers 15 residues. Germline V gene sequence: CDR1 MDHEN, CDR2 SYDVKM. V was pared by 1 base and J by 4 bases, with 12 bases between. DNA for the CDR3: TGTGCCAGCAGTTTATCCCCTACTAGGTCAGATACGCAGTATTTT. Its translation is CASSLSPTRSDTQYF.

In DNA, the CDR3 is TGTGCCAGCTCACCACTATTTCCGGGACTAGCGGGTGGGGACAGCTCCTACAATGAGCAGTTCTTC. It specifies CASSPLFPGLAGGDSSYNEQFF. The chain has TRBV18 and TRBJ2-1, with 12 bases that match TRBD2. CDR3 length equals 22 residues. The germline gives CDR1 KGHSH, CDR2 LQKENI. J gave up 0 bases and V 1 base, and 16 bases lay outside the gene matches.

The CDR3 reads CASSPFPGLNNQPQHF. CDR3 nucleotides: TGTGCCAGCAGCCCGTTCCCCGGTCTGAACAATCAGCCCCAGCATTTT. The gene calls are TRBV3-1 (or the pseudogene TRBV3-2) and TRBJ1-5; D is ambiguous. CDR3 length: 16 amino acids. V shed 4 bases and J shed 3 bases, with 16 bases lying between them. In germline, CDR1 is LGHDT, CDR2 YNNKEL (reference sequence).

There are a few counts of this clone. The chain's CDR3 is CASSVAGGSEQYF. CDR3 DNA sequence: TGTGCCAGCAGCGTAGCGGGCGGGAGCGAGCAGTACTTC. This chain joins TRBV9 and TRBJ2-7; 7 positions agree with TRBD2. V dropped 0 bases and J dropped 6; count of bases not matched to a gene: 3. Germline V CDR1 and CDR2: SGDLS, YYNGEE. This CDR3 is built from 13 residues.

This clone was detected only a few times. The chain combines TRBV18 with TRBJ1-2; TRBD1 matches 7 bases. Germline CDR1 reads KGHSH; CDR2 reads LQKENI. The CDR3 consists of 12 residues. Trimming removed 5 bases from V and 6 bases from J; junction bases left unmatched: 3. CDR3 amino acids: CASSKGQDGYTF. The CDR3 DNA follows: TGTGCCAGCTCAAAAGGACAGGATGGCTACACCTTC.

This chain joins TRBV7-9 and TRBJ2-2, with TRBD2 identical over 12 bases. CDR3 size: 17 residues. With V trimmed by 7 bases and J by 5 bases, 11 bases remained unmatched. Germline V gene sequence: CDR1 SEHNR, CDR2 FQNEAQ (reference sequence). The CDR3 here is CASTKATSGGRTGELFF. In nucleotides, the CDR3 is TGTGCCAGCACCAAAGCCACTAGCGGGGGGCGGACCGGGGAGCTGTTTTTT.

The rearrangement links TRBV4-2 to TRBJ1-3; 7 bases match TRBD1. CDR1 is LGHNA and CDR2 is YNFKEQ in the germline V gene. Trimming removed 4 bases from V and 0 bases from J; junction bases left unmatched: 9. CDR3 length equals 17 residues. CDR3 in amino acids: CASSLDRVGISGNTIYF. The CDR3 region has the DNA TGTGCCAGCAGCCTTGACAGGGTTGGAATCTCTGGAAACACCATATATTTT.

The chain links TRBV18 to TRBJ2-1; 9 nucleotides align to TRBD1. The CDR3 is 16 residues long. The germline V gene encodes CDR1 KGHSH and CDR2 LQKENI. J lost 4 bases, V lost 3 bases, and 7 bases had no gene match. CDR3 sequence (DNA): TGTGCCAGCTCACCCACAGGGGGCCCTCCGTACAATGAGCAGTTCTTC. This gives the protein CASSPTGGPPYNEQFF.

The gene calls are TRBV15 and TRBJ2-7; 10 bases are shared with TRBD1. The J segment lost 1 base and the V segment lost 5 bases, leaving 11 bases of the junction unmatched. The CDR3 length is 17 residues. Per germline, CDR1 LNHNV and CDR2 YYDKDF (reference sequence). The CDR3 is CATSGLLGQGESYEQYF. CDR3 nucleotides: TGTGCCACCAGCGGACTCTTAGGACAGGGGGAATCCTACGAGCAGTACTTC.

The chain combines TRBV5-1 with TRBJ2-1; 9 bases align to TRBD2. The CDR3 length is 15 residues. V shed 7 bases and J 7 bases; nucleotides not matched to a gene: 12. The germline V gene encodes CDR1 SGHRS and CDR2 YFSETQ. The CDR3 loop reads CASHSGGPITNEQFF. CDR3 DNA: TGCGCCAGCCATAGCGGGGGACCTATTACAAATGAGCAGTTCTTC.

The chain recombines TRBV4-2 with TRBJ1-6; 8 bases are shared with TRBD1. Germline lookup yields CDR1 LGHNA and CDR2 YNFKEQ. V trimming: 3 bases; J trimming: 10 bases; junction bases outside the gene matches: 8. The CDR3 covers 15 residues. CDR3 amino acids: CASSQVGQGDSPLHF. CDR3 in DNA: TGTGCCAGCAGCCAGGTTGGACAGGGTGACTCACCCCTCCACTTT.

This clone has only one observation. In DNA form, the CDR3 reads TGTGCCAGCAGCGTCGTGGCTAGCGGCACCTACAATGAGCAGTTCTTC. It encodes CASSVVASGTYNEQFF. The chain has TRBV9 and TRBJ2-1, with 7 positions matching TRBD2. J gave up 2 bases and V 2 bases, and 7 bases lay outside the gene matches. This CDR3 has 16 amino acids. The germline gives CDR1 SGDLS, CDR2 YYNGEE.

The V gene is TRBV28, the J gene TRBJ1-2, with 7 bases matching TRBD1. Germline-derived CDR1 and CDR2 are MDHEN and SYDVKM. The CDR3 length is 13 residues. V shed 6 bases, J shed 8 bases, and the junction held 9 bases outside the gene matches. For the CDR3, the DNA is TGTGCCAGCAGGAACGACAGGGTTCGCGGCTACACCTTC. As protein: CASRNDRVRGYTF.

The CDR3 DNA sequence: TGTGCCAGCAGTGTTCAGGGCTATGGCTACACCTTC. Amino acid sequence: CASSVQGYGYTF. The chain recombines TRBV2 with TRBJ1-2, with D tentatively TRBD1 (5 bases). Trimming took 4 bases from V and 4 from J, leaving 7 bases between them. The CDR3 spans 12 residues. The germline CDR1 and CDR2 sequences are SNHLY and FYNNEI. Supplemented by reference TRBV2 and TRBJ1-2, the full variable domain reads EPEVTQTPSHQVTQMGQEVILRCVPISNHLYFYWYRQILGQKVEFLVSFYNNEISEKSEIFDDQFSVERPDGSNFTLKIRSTKLEDSAMYFCASSVQGYGYTFGSGTRLTVV.

V gene TRBV7-2 combines with J gene TRBJ1-2, with D unclear. This CDR3 spans 16 amino acids. CDR1 and CDR2 (germline): SGHTA, FQGNSA. V lost 4 bases and J 6 bases, leaving 21 bases between the germline ends. CDR3 protein: CASSSPRRVYVDGYTF. The CDR3 DNA reads TGTGCCAGCAGCTCACCTCGTCGGGTCTATGTGGATGGCTACACCTTC.